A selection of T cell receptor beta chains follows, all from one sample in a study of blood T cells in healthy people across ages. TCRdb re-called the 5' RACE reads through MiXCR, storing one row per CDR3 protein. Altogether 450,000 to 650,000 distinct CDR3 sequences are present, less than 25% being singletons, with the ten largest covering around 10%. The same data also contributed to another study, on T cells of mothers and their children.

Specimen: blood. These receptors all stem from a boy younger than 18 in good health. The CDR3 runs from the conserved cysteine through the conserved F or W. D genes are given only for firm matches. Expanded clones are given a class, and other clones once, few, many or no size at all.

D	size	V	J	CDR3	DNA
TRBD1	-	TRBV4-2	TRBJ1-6	CASSPYWDRGLLDSPLHF	TGTGCCAGCAGCCCATACTGGGACAGGGGGCTACTTGATTCACCCCTCCACTTT
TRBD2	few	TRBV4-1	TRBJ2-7	CASRTSEALSYEQYF	TGCGCCAGCAGGACTAGCGAAGCCCTCTCCTACGAGCAGTACTTC
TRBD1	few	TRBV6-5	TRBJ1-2	CASGTGDYGYTF	TGTGCCAGCGGGACAGGGGACTATGGCTACACCTTC
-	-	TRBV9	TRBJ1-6	CASSVEALGQGISPLHF	TGTGCCAGCAGCGTAGAGGCCTTGGGGCAGGGGATTTCACCCCTCCACTTT
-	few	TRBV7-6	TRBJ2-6	CASSLALTGANVLTF	TGTGCCAGCAGCTTAGCGCTAACTGGGGCCAACGTCCTGACTTTC
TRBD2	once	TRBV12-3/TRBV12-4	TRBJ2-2	CASSSLAGRVSGELFF	TGTGCCAGCAGTTCACTAGCGGGAAGGGTCTCCGGGGAGCTGTTTTTT
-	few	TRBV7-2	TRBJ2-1	CASSFEGGVYNEQFF	TGTGCCAGCAGCTTTGAAGGCGGGGTCTACAATGAGCAGTTCTTC
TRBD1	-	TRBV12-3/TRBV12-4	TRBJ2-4	CASSPRTGGLTKNIQYF	TGTGCCAGCAGTCCCAGGACAGGGGGCCTGACCAAAAACATTCAGTACTTC
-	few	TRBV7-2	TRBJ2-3	CASSYVTDTQYF	TGTGCCAGCAGCTACGTAACGGATACGCAGTATTTT
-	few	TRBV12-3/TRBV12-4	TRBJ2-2	CASGILRRGGLTPDNTGELFF	TGTGCCAGCGGTATATTGCGACGAGGGGGGCTCACCCCAGACAACACCGGGGAGCTGTTTTTT
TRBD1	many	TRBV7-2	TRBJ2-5	CASSPTGTKETQYF	TGTGCCAGCAGCCCGACAGGGACCAAAGAGACCCAGTACTTC
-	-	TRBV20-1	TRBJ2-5	CSARVGLGKETQYF	TGCAGTGCTAGAGTTGGACTCGGAAAAGAGACCCAGTACTTC
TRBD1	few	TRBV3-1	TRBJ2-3	CASSQGTGSTDTQYF	TGTGCCAGCAGCCAAGGGACAGGGAGTACAGATACGCAGTATTTT
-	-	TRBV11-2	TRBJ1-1	CASSSSTGMNTEAFF	TGTGCCAGCAGCTCTTCGACGGGGATGAACACTGAAGCTTTCTTT
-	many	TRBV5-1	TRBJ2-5	CASSLGGGGLRETQYF	TGCGCCAGCAGCTTGGGTGGAGGGGGATTACGAGAGACCCAGTACTTC
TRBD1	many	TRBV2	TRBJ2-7	CASSPGTEIYEQYF	TGTGCCAGCAGTCCCGGGACAGAGATTTACGAGCAGTACTTC